This is a list of T cell receptor beta chains from one sample in a study of response to subunit inactivated influenza vaccine. TCRdb redid the calling of the RT-PCR reads with MiXCR, one entry per CDR3 protein. This table has about 700,000 distinct CDR3 sequences, 14% appearing once. Sequencing used PBMCs from blood, obtained roughly 15 days before vaccination. The source of these receptors is a man over 45 who received an inactivated influenza vaccine. Both conserved end residues are part of each CDR3. D genes are given only for firm matches.

.,TRBJ2-5,TRBV18,CASSQRSGARETQYF
TRBD2,TRBJ2-1,TRBV5-1,CASSFQASGAYNEQFF
TRBD1,TRBJ1-1,TRBV20-1,CSTSTGDTEAFF
.,TRBJ1-6,TRBV2,CASSGTAYNSPLHF
.,TRBJ2-3,TRBV2,CASRLGTLGTDTQYF
TRBD2,TRBJ2-4,TRBV4-3,CASSQLAGGPAKNIQYF
.,TRBJ2-4,TRBV20-1,CSAPGTYLAKNIQYF
.,TRBJ1-5,TRBV7-2,CASSGRGGSQPQHF
.,TRBJ2-7,TRBV6-1,CASRMTTGAYEQYF
.,TRBJ2-2,TRBV2,CASNPQGDTGELFF
TRBD2,TRBJ2-7,TRBV9,CASSVGLAGYEQYF
.,TRBJ2-7,TRBV7-6,CASSLGRDREQYF
TRBD1,TRBJ2-3,TRBV10-3,CAVHIPGDRGTDTQYF
.,TRBJ2-3,TRBV24-1,CATSEARDALSTDTQYF
.,TRBJ1-2,TRBV20-1,CSARDFRGGHYGYTF
.,TRBJ2-1,TRBV2,CASSFTFYNEQFF
.,TRBJ2-2,TRBV20-1,CSARLGNTGELFF
.,TRBJ1-2,TRBV2,CASSEAREGYTF
.,TRBJ1-5,TRBV12-3/TRBV12-4,CASSPRAGVDQPQHF
.,TRBJ1-6,TRBV5-5,CASSLRGRGVNSPLHF
.,TRBJ2-7,TRBV29-1,CSVVGLAPGEQYF
.,TRBJ1-1,TRBV7-9,CASSYGTLNTEAFF